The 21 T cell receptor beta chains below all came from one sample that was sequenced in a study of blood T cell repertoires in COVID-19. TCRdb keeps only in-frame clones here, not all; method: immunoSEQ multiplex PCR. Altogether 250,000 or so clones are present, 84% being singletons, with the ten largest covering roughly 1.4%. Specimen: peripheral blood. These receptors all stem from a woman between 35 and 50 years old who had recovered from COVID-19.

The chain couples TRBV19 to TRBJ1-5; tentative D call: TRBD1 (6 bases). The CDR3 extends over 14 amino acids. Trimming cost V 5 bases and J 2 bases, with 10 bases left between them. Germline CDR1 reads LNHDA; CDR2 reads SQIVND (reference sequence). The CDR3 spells CASSQGTGNQPQHF. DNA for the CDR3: TGTGCCAGTAGTCAGGGGACGGGCAATCAGCCCCAGCATTTT. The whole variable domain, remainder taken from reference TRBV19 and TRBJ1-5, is DGGITQSPKYLFRKEGQNVTLSCEQNLNHDAMYWYRQDPGQGLRLIYYSQIVNDFQKGDIAEGYSVSREKKESFPLTVTSAQKNPTAFYLCASSQGTGNQPQHFGDGTRLSIL.

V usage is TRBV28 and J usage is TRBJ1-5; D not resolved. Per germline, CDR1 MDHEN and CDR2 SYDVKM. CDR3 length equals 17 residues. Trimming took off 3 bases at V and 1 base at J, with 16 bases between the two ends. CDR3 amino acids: CASSFPPPEGSNQPQHF. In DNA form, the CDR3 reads TGTGCCAGCAGTTTCCCTCCCCCTGAGGGAAGCAATCAGCCCCAGCATTTT.

The DNA for the CDR3 is TGTGCCATCGCGACACAGGATTCGTTCGCGAACACCGGGGAGCTGTTTTTT. Translating it yields CAIATQDSFANTGELFF. The chain is built from TRBV2 and TRBJ2-2, with TRBD1 as a possible D gene (5 bases). The CDR3 is made up of 17 amino acids. V dropped 10 bases and J dropped 0 bases, with 21 bases sitting between them. Per germline, CDR1 SNHLY and CDR2 FYNNEI.

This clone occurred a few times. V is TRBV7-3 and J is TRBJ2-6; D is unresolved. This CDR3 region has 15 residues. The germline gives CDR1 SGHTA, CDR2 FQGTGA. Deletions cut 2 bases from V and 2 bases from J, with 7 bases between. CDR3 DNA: TGTGCCAGCAGCTTATCTGACACTGGGGCCAACGTCCTGACTTTC. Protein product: CASSLSDTGANVLTF.

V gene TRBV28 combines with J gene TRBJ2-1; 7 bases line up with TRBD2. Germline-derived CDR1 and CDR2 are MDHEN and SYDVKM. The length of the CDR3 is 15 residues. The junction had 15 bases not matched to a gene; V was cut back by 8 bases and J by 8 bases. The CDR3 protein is CASGTGGTTSHEQFF. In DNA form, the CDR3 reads TGTGCCAGCGGCACCGGGGGGACCACCTCTCATGAGCAGTTCTTC.

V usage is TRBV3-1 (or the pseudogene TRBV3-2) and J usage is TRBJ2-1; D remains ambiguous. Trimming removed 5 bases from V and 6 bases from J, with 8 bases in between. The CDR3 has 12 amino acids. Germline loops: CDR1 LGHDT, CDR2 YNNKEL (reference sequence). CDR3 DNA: TGTGCCAGCAGCATCCTAGGCAATGAGCAGTTCTTC. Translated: CASSILGNEQFF.

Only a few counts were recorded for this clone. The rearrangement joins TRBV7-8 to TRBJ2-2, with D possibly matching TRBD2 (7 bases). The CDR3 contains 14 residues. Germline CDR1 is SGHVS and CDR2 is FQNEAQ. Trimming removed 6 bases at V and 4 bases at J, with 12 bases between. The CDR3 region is CASSPGGGTGELFF. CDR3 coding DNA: TGTGCCAGCAGTCCGGGGGGCGGCACCGGGGAGCTGTTTTTT.

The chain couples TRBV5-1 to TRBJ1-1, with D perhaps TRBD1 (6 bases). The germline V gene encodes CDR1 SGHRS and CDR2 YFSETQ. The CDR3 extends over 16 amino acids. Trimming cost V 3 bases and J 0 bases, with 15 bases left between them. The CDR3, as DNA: TGCGCCAGCAGCTCCCCGGACAGATACTTGAACACTGAAGCTTTCTTT. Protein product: CASSSPDRYLNTEAFF.

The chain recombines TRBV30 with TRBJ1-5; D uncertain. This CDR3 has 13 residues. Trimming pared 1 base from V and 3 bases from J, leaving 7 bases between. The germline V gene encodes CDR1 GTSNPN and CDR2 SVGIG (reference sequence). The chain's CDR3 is CAWSARLNQPQHF. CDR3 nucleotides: TGTGCCTGGAGTGCGCGGCTCAATCAGCCCCAGCATTTT.

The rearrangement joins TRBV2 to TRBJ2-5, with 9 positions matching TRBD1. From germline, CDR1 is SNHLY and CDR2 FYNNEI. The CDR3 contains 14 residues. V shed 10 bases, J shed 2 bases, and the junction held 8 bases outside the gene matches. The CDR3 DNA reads TGTGCCACCTACAGGGGGCCGAATCAAGAGACCCAGTACTTC. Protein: CATYRGPNQETQYF. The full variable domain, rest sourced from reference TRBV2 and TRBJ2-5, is EPEVTQTPSHQVTQMGQEVILRCVPISNHLYFYWYRQILGQKVEFLVSFYNNEISEKSEIFDDQFSVERPDGSNFTLKIRSTKLEDSAMYFCATYRGPNQETQYFGPGTRLLVL.

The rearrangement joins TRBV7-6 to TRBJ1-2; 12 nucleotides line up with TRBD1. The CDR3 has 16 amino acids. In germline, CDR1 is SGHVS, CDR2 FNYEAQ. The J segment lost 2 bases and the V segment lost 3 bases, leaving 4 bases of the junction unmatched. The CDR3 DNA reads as TGTGCCAGCAGCTTTTCCGGGACAGGGGGCAACTATGGCTACACCTTC. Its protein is CASSFSGTGGNYGYTF.

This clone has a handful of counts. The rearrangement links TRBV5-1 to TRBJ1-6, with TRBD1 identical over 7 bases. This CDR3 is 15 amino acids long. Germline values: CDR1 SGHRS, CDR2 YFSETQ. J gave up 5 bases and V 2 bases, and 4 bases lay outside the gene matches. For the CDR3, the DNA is TGCGCCAGCAGCTTAGGGACAGTTGATAATTCACCCCTCCACTTT. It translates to CASSLGTVDNSPLHF.

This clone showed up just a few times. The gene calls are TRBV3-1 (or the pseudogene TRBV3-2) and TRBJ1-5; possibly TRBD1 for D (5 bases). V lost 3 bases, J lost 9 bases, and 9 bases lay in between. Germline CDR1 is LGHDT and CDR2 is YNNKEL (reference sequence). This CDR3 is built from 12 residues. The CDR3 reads CASSQGEGPQHF. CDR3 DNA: TGTGCCAGCAGCCAGGGGGAGGGGCCCCAGCATTTT.

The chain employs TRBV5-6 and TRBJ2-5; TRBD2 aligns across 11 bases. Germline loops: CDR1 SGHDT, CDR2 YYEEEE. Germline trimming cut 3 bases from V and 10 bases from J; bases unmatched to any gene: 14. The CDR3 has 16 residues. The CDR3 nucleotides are TGTGCCAGCAGCTACACTAGCGGGGGCCCTCGGGGGGTCCAGTACTTC. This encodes CASSYTSGGPRGVQYF.

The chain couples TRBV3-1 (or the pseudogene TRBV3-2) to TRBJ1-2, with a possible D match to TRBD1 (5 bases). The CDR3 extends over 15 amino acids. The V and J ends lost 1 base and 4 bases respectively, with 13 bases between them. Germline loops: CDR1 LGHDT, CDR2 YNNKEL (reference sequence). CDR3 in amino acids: CASSQGQGIFYGYTF. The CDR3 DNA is TGTGCCAGCAGCCAAGGTCAGGGAATCTTCTATGGCTACACCTTC.

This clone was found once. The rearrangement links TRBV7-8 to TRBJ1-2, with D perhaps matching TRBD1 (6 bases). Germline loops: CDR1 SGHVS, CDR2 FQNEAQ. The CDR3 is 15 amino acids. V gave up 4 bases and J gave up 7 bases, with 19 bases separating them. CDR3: CASSSRHGQPSGYTF. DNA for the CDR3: TGTGCCAGCAGCTCCCGGCACGGACAGCCTTCTGGCTACACCTTC.

The CDR3 nucleotides read TGCGCCAGCAGCCAAGACGCAGGACAGGGGGCGTACGAGCAGTACTTC. Its protein is CASSQDAGQGAYEQYF. V is TRBV4-1 and J is TRBJ2-7, with 11 nucleotides matching TRBD1. Germline CDR1 and CDR2: MGHRA and YSYEKL. The CDR3 is 16 amino acids. V shed 0 bases, J shed 4 bases, and the junction held 5 bases outside the gene matches.

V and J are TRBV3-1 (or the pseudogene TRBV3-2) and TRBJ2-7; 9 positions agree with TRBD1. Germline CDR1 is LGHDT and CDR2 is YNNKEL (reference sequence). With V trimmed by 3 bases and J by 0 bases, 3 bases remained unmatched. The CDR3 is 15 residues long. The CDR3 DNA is TGTGCCAGCAGCCAGCCGGGACAGGGCTCCTACGAGCAGTACTTC. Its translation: CASSQPGQGSYEQYF.

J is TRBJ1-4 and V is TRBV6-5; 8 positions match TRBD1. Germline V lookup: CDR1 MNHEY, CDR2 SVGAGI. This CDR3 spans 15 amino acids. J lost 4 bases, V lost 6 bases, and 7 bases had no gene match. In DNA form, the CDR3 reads TGTGCCAGCAGAACCCAGGGGGCGGGTAATGAAAAACTGTTTTTT. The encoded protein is CASRTQGAGNEKLFF.

CDR3 amino acids: CASSRTGVPYYGYTF. The CDR3 DNA sequence: TGTGCCAGCAGTAGGACAGGGGTCCCCTACTATGGCTACACCTTC. The chain links TRBV2 to TRBJ1-2; 9 bases fit TRBD1. Germline-derived CDR1 and CDR2 are SNHLY and FYNNEI. CDR3 length: 15 residues. J lost 3 bases, V lost 5 bases, and 7 bases had no gene match.

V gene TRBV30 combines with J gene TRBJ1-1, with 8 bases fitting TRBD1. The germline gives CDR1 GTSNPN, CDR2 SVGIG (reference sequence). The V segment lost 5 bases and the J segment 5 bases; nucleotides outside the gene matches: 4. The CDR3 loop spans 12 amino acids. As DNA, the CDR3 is TGTGCCTGGGGGAACAGGGGGACTGAAGCTTTCTTT. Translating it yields CAWGNRGTEAFF.